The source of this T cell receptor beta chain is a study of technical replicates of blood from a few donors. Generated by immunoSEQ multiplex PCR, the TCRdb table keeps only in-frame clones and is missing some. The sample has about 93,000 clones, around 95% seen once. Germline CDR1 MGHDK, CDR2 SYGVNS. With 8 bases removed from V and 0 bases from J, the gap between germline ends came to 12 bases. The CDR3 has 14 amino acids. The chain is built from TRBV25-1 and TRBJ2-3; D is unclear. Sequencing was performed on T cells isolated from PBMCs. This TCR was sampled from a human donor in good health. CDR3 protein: CASLGFSSTDTQYF. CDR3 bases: TGTGCCAGCCTAGGATTTTCTAGCACAGATACGCAGTATTTT.